This is a list of T cell receptor beta chains from one sample in a study of T-cell reconstitution after alpha-beta-depleted transplantation in children. TCRdb passed the PCR reads through MiXCR, listing each CDR3 protein once. The data contain under 300,000 distinct CDR3 sequences, around 10% of them singletons. The sample was peripheral blood, taken 180 days after TCRalphabeta/CD19-depleted stem cell transplant. The origin of the receptors is a male patient aged 2 to 10 who had a stem cell transplant for chronic granulomatous disease, so the T cells may come from the graft donor. CDR3s include the opening cysteine and the closing phenylalanine or tryptophan. D genes are given only for firm matches. Size tells how often a clone was seen (once, few, many) or the class of an expanded clone, and some rows leave it out.

J gene	clone size	CDR3 length	D gene	V gene	CDR3 protein	CDR3 DNA
TRBJ2-2	many	14	TRBD2	TRBV12-3/TRBV12-4	CASSLSGTGGELFF	TGTGCCAGCAGTTTGAGCGGGACTGGGGGGGAGCTGTTTTTT
TRBJ2-5	many	12	.	TRBV6-5	CASRTVQETQYF	TGTGCCAGCAGAACAGTTCAAGAGACCCAGTACTTC
TRBJ2-1	many	17	TRBD2	TRBV7-2	CASSPIAGTNNYNEQFF	TGTGCCAGCAGCCCCATAGCAGGGACTAATAACTACAATGAGCAGTTCTTC
TRBJ2-7	many	17	.	TRBV6-5	CASSYYSGWGALDEQYF	TGTGCCAGCAGTTACTACTCCGGTTGGGGGGCCTTAGATGAGCAGTACTTC
TRBJ2-3	many	15	TRBD1	TRBV27	CASSPPGQGTDTQYF	TGTGCCAGCAGTCCTCCGGGACAGGGCACAGATACGCAGTATTTT
TRBJ2-1	.	15	TRBD1	TRBV6-2/TRBV6-3	CASSWSGQAYNEQFF	TGTGCCAGCAGTTGGTCGGGACAGGCCTACAATGAGCAGTTCTTC
TRBJ1-2	.	11	.	TRBV29-1	CSLQDLYGYTF	TGCAGCCTCCAAGACCTCTATGGCTACACCTTC
TRBJ2-4	many	17	TRBD1	TRBV6-5	CASSYSGQTLAKNIQYF	TGTGCCAGCAGTTACTCGGGACAGACCCTAGCCAAAAACATTCAGTACTTC
TRBJ2-2	.	14	TRBD1	TRBV19	CASIHTGETGELFF	TGTGCCAGTATCCACACAGGGGAGACCGGGGAGCTGTTTTTT
TRBJ1-5	.	16	.	TRBV24-1	CATSDSLDSGNQPQHF	TGTGCCACCAGTGATAGTCTGGATAGCGGCAATCAGCCCCAGCATTTT
TRBJ2-3	many	14	.	TRBV6-1	CASRPTGQVDTQYF	TGTGCCAGCAGGCCGACGGGGCAGGTAGATACGCAGTATTTT
TRBJ1-2	.	14	TRBD1	TRBV18	CASSPDRGVGGYTF	TGTGCCAGCTCACCGGACAGGGGAGTCGGAGGCTACACCTTC
TRBJ2-2	many	17	.	TRBV29-1	CSVSFSRGAVNTGELFF	TGCAGCGTTTCATTCTCCCGGGGGGCAGTGAACACCGGGGAGCTGTTTTTT
TRBJ2-1	many	17	TRBD2	TRBV7-9	CASSFPGGASGSGEQFF	TGTGCCAGCAGCTTCCCGGGGGGGGCTAGCGGGAGTGGTGAGCAGTTCTTC
TRBJ1-2	many	13	.	TRBV20-1	CSAKGRGDYGYTF	TGCAGTGCTAAGGGCAGGGGCGACTATGGCTACACCTTC
TRBJ2-7	few	14	TRBD2	TRBV7-8	CASSRSGSVYEQYF	TGTGCCAGCAGCCGTAGCGGGAGTGTATACGAGCAGTACTTC
TRBJ2-5	many	15	.	TRBV7-6	CASRTNTLASETQYF	TGTGCCAGCAGAACTAACACGCTAGCATCCGAGACCCAGTACTTC
TRBJ2-3	many	13	TRBD2	TRBV5-1	CASSFREADTQYF	TGCGCCAGCAGCTTCCGGGAGGCAGATACGCAGTATTTT
TRBJ2-5	many	13	TRBD1	TRBV11-2	CASSFDRVETQYF	TGTGCCAGCAGCTTCGACAGGGTTGAGACCCAGTACTTC
TRBJ2-2	.	16	TRBD2	TRBV12-3/TRBV12-4	CASSRASGANTGELFF	TGTGCCAGCAGTCGAGCTAGCGGAGCAAACACCGGGGAGCTGTTTTTT
TRBJ1-1	many	15	TRBD1	TRBV19	CASSTPSQGRPEAFF	TGTGCCAGTAGTACCCCATCACAGGGGAGGCCTGAAGCTTTCTTT
TRBJ2-1	many	16	.	TRBV7-6	CASSSSGRARFNEQFF	TGTGCCAGCAGCTCGTCGGGCAGGGCGAGATTCAATGAGCAGTTCTTC
TRBJ2-1	many	16	.	TRBV7-2	CASSSEGTGWNNEQFF	TGTGCCAGCAGCTCAGAGGGTACGGGCTGGAACAATGAGCAGTTCTTC
TRBJ1-1	many	17	.	TRBV7-9	CASSFRVRGTMNTEAFF	TGTGCCAGCAGCTTCAGGGTTCGAGGTACGATGAACACTGAAGCTTTCTTT
TRBJ2-2	many	14	.	TRBV5-1	CASSSQGNTGELFF	TGCGCCAGCAGCTCACAGGGGAACACCGGGGAGCTGTTTTTT
TRBJ2-1	many	12	.	TRBV20-1	CSASEFFNEQFF	TGCAGTGCTAGTGAATTCTTCAATGAGCAGTTCTTC
TRBJ2-3	many	17	.	TRBV27	CASSSPGKVGGTDTQYF	TGTGCCAGCAGTTCCCCCGGTAAGGTGGGGGGCACAGATACGCAGTATTTT
TRBJ1-1	many	12	.	TRBV29-1	CSAGRMNTEAFF	TGCAGCGCCGGACGGATGAACACTGAAGCTTTCTTT
TRBJ1-1	many	14	TRBD1	TRBV20-1	CSAREDRVRTEAFF	TGCAGTGCTAGAGAGGACAGGGTGAGGACTGAAGCTTTCTTT
TRBJ1-2	many	11	.	TRBV29-1	CSVVINYGYTF	TGCAGCGTTGTTATAAACTATGGCTACACCTTC
TRBJ1-5	many	14	TRBD1	TRBV7-2	CASSNDREDQPQHF	TGTGCCAGCAGCAACGACAGGGAGGATCAGCCCCAGCATTTT
TRBJ2-7	many	15	TRBD1	TRBV7-9	CASSPRGTGANEQYF	TGTGCCAGCAGCCCGCGCGGGACAGGGGCAAACGAGCAGTACTTC
TRBJ1-3	many	14	.	TRBV12-3/TRBV12-4	CASTPPGGGNTIYF	TGTGCCAGCACTCCCCCGGGCGGTGGAAACACCATATATTTT
TRBJ1-1	many	15	.	TRBV5-6	CASSERLSMNTEAFF	TGTGCCAGCAGCGAAAGGTTATCCATGAACACTGAAGCTTTCTTT
TRBJ2-4	many	15	.	TRBV5-1	CASSPEALAKNIQYF	TGCGCCAGCAGCCCTGAGGCCCTAGCCAAAAACATTCAGTACTTC
TRBJ2-6	many	12	.	TRBV2	CASSPGANVLTF	TGTGCCAGCAGTCCCGGGGCCAACGTCCTGACTTTC
TRBJ2-7	many	15	TRBD1	TRBV7-8	CASSTRQGWSYEQYF	TGTGCCAGCAGCACCCGACAGGGATGGTCCTACGAGCAGTACTTC
TRBJ2-4	many	14	TRBD1	TRBV28	CASSLTGAENIQYF	TGTGCCAGCAGTTTAACAGGGGCTGAAAACATTCAGTACTTC